The clone carrying this TCR beta chain was seen only a few times. Its antigen is still unknown. Universal primer sites and UMIs were introduced during 5'RACE template-switching synthesis of TCR cDNA. TCRdb re-analysed the 5' RACE reads in MiXCR, keeping a single row per CDR3 protein. Of about 320,000 distinct CDR3 sequences in the sample, around an eighth were seen once. This specimen belongs to a study of T cells after yellow fever vaccination. General study points: Bulk-population clonotypes that are abundant could appear as contaminants in FACS-sorted repertoires. Subsequent booster samples again held most clones from primary vaccination (more than 95% CD4, approximately 85% CD8).

Per the germline V gene, CDR1 is SGHNT and CDR2 is YYREEE (reference sequence). Trimming cost V 0 bases and J 4 bases; bases outside gene matches: 5. The CDR3 covers 15 residues. The sample here was CD4+ T cells sorted from PBMCs, taken 15 days after the yellow fever booster vaccination. This chain joins TRBV5-4 and TRBJ1-2, with TRBD1 identical over 8 bases. This clonotype was sampled from a man between 18 and 29 years old who received the YFV17D yellow fever vaccine. This CDR3 reads CASSLVFRGPYGYTF. CDR3 nucleotide sequence: TGTGCCAGCAGCTTGGTTTTCAGGGGGCCCTATGGCTACACCTTC.